This T cell receptor beta chain was profiled in a study of blood T cell repertoires in COVID-19. At the level of the study: Collection of acute and convalescent COVID-19 samples took place in the United States, Italy and Spain. In each case, the material was cDNA or gDNA derived from T cells, B-cell-depleted T cells, or PBMCs.

In the authors' methods: How many nucleated cells were present was estimated from reference gene primer amplification. Assay: immunoSEQ multiplex PCR; the TCRdb copy retains only in-frame clones and omits some. V, J and clone size are taken as reported in that table, and D and trimming were inferred from the DNA itself. The data hold 210,000 or so clones, with more than 80% observed a single time. Germline CDR1 and CDR2: ENHRY and SYGVKD. With V trimmed by 2 bases and J by 4 bases, 1 base remained unmatched. The CDR3 runs to 14 residues. The source is a man aged 60 to 69 who had recovered from COVID-19. The specimen was PBMCs or T cells enriched from blood (not recorded which). The rearrangement links TRBV10-3 to TRBJ1-4; 7 bases fit TRBD1. This CDR3 reads CAISENRGNEKLFF. The CDR3 DNA follows: TGTGCCATCAGTGAGAACAGGGGTAATGAAAAACTGTTTTTT.